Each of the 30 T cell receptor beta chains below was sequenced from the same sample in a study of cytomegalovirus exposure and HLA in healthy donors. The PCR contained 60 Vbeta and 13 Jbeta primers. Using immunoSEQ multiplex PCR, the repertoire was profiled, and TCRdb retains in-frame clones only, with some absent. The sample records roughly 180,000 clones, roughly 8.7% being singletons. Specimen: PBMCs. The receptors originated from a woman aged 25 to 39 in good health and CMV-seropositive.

The CDR3 spells CASSFPAGGSYNEQFF. In DNA, the CDR3 is TGTGCCAGCAGCTTCCCCGCGGGAGGCTCCTACAATGAGCAGTTCTTC. This chain uses TRBV7-2 with TRBJ2-1, with 8 bases matching TRBD2. Trimming took 3 bases from V and 0 from J; bases not matched to a gene: 4. Germline V CDR1 and CDR2: SGHTA, FQGNSA. The CDR3 is 16 residues long.

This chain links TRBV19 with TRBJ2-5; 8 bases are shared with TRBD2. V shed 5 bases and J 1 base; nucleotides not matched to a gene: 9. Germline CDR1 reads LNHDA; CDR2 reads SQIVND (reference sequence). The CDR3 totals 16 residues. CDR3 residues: CASSPLSGTLQETQYF. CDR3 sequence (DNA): TGTGCCAGTAGTCCTCTTAGCGGGACTCTCCAAGAGACCCAGTACTTC.

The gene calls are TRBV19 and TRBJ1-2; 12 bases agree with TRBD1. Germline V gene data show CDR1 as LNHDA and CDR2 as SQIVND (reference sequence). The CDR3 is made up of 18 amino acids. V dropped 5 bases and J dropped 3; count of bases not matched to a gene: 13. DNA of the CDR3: TGTGCCAGTAGTTTCCGGGACAGGGGGCTCGGTGGCGACTATGGCTACACCTTC. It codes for CASSFRDRGLGGDYGYTF.

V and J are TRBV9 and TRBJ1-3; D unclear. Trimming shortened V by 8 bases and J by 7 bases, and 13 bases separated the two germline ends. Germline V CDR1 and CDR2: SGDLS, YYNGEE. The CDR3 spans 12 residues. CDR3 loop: CASSEASNTIYF. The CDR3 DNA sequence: TGTGCCAGTTCGGAGGCTTCGAACACCATATATTTT.

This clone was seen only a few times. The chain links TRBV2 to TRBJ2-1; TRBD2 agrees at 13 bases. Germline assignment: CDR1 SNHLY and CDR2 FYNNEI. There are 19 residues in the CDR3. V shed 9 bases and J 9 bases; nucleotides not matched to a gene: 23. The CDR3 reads CARQRKQGGRTSGSVEQFF. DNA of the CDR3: TGTGCCAGACAGAGAAAACAGGGGGGACGGACTAGCGGGAGTGTTGAGCAGTTCTTC.

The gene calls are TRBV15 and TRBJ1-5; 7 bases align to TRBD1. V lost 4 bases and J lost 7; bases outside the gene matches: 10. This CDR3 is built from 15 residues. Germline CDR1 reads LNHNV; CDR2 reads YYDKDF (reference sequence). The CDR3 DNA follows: TGTGCCACCAGCACTTCAGACAGGGCGAGGCAGCCCCAGCATTTT. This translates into CATSTSDRARQPQHF.

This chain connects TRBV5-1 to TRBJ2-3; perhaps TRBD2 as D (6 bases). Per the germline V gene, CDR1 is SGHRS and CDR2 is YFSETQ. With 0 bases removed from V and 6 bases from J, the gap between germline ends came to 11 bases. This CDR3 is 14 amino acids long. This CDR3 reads CASSLEGGADTQYF. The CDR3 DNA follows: TGCGCCAGCAGCTTGGAAGGAGGGGCCGATACGCAGTATTTT.

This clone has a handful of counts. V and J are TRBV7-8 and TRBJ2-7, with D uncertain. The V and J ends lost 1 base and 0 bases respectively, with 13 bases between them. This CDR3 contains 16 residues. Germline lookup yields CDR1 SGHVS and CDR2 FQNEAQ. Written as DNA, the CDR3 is TGTGCCAGCAGCTTAGGGAGTTTGCTGAGCTCCTACGAGCAGTACTTC. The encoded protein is CASSLGSLLSSYEQYF.

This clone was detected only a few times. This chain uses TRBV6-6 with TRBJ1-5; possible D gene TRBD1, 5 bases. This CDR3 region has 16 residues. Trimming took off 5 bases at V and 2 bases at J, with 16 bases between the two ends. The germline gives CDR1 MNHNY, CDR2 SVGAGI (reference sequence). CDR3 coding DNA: TGTGCCAGCAGTGGCCAGAATAGGGGCGGCAATCAGCCCCAGCATTTT. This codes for CASSGQNRGGNQPQHF.

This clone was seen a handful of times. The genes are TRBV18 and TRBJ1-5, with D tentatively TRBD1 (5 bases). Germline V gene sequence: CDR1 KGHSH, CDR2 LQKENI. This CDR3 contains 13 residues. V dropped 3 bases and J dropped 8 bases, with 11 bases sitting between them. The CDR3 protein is CASSPGTLEPQHF. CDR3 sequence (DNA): TGTGCCAGCTCACCGGGGACTTTGGAGCCCCAGCATTTT. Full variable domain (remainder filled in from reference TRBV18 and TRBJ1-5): NAGVMQNPRHLVRRRGQEARLRCSPMKGHSHVYWYRQLPEEGLKFMVYLQKENIIDESGMPKERFSAEFPKEGPSILRIQQVVRGDSAAYFCASSPGTLEPQHFGDGTRLSIL.

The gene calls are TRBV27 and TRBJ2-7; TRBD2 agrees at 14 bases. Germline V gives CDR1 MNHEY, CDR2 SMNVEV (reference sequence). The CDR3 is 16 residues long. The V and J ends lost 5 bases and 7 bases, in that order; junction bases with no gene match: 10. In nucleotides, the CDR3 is TGTGCCAGCAGTCCCATCGGGACTAGCGGGAGTTGGGAGCAGTACTTC. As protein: CASSPIGTSGSWEQYF.

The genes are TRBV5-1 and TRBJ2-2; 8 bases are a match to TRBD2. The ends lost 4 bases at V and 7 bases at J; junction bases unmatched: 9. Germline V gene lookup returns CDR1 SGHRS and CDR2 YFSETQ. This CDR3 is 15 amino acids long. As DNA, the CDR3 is TGCGCCAGCAGCCCGACTAGCGCCGGGTACGGGGAGCTGTTTTTT. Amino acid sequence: CASSPTSAGYGELFF.

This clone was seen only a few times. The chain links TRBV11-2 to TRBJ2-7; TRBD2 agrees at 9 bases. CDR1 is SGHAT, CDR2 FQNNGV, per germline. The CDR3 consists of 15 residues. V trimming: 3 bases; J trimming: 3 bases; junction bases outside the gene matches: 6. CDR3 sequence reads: CASSLRLADNYEQYF. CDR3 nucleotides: TGTGCCAGCAGCTTGCGACTAGCGGACAACTACGAGCAGTACTTC. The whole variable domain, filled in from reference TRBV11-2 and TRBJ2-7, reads EAGVAQSPRYKIIEKRQSVAFWCNPISGHATLYWYQQILGQGPKLLIQFQNNGVVDDSQLPKDRFSAERLKGVDSTLKIQPAKLEDSAVYLCASSLRLADNYEQYFGPGTRLTVT.

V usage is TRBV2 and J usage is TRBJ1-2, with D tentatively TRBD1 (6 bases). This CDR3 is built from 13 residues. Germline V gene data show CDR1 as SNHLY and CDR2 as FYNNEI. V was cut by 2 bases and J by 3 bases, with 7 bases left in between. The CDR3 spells CASSENRDYGYTF. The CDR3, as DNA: TGTGCCAGCAGTGAAAACAGGGACTATGGCTACACCTTC.

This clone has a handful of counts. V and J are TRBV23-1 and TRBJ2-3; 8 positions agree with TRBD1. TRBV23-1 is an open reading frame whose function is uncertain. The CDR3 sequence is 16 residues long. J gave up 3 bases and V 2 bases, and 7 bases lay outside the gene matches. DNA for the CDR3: TGCGCCAGCAGTCAACTGACAGGGGATGGGACAGATACGCAGTATTTT. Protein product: CASSQLTGDGTDTQYF.

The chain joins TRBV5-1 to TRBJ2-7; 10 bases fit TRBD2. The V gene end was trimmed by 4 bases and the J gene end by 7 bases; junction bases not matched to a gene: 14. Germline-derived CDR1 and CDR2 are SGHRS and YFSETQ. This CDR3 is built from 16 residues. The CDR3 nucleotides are TGCGCCAGCAGCAACTTAGCGGGAGGTCGCCTAGAGGAGCAGTACTTC. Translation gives CASSNLAGGRLEEQYF.

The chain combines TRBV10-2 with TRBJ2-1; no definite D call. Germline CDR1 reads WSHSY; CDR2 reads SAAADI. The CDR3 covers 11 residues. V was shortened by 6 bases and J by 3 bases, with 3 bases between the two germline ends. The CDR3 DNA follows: TGCGCCAGCAGCGTCTACAATGAGCAGTTCTTC. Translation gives CASSVYNEQFF.

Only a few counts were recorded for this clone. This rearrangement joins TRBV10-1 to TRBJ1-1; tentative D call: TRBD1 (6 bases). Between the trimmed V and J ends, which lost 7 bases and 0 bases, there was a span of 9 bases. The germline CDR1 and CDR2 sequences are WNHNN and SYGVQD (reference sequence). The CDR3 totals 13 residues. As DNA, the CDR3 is TGCGCCAGCACCGGACAGCTGAACACTGAAGCTTTCTTT. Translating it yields CASTGQLNTEAFF.

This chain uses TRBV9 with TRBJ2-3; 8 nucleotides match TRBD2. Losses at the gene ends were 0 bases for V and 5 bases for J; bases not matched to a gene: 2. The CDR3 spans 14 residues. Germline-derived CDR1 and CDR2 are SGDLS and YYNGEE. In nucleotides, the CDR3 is TGTGCCAGCAGCGTAGGGCTAGCGGGAGATACGCAGTATTTT. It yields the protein CASSVGLAGDTQYF.

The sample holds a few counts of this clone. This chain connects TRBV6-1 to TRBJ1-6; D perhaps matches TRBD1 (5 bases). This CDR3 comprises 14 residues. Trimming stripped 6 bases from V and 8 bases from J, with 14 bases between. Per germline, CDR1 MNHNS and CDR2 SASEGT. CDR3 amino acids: CASRRDFTDSPLHF. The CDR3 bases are TGTGCCAGCAGGAGGGACTTTACTGATTCACCCCTCCACTTT.

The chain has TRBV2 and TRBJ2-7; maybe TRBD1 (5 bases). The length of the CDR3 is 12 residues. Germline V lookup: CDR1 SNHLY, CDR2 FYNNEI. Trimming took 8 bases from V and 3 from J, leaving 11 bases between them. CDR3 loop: CASGASRYEQYF. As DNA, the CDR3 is TGTGCCAGCGGGGCGTCTCGCTACGAGCAGTACTTC.

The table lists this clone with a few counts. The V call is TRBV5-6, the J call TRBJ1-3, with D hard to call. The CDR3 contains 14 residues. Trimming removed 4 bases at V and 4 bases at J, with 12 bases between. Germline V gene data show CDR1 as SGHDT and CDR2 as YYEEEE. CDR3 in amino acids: CASSLEAGGNTIYF. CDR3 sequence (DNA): TGTGCCAGCAGCCTCGAGGCGGGCGGAAACACCATATATTTT.

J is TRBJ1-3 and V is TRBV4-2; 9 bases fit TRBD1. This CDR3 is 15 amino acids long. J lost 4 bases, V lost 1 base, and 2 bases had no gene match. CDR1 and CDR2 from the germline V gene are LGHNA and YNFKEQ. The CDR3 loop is CASSQAGTGGNTIYF. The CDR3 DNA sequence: TGTGCCAGCAGCCAAGCGGGGACAGGGGGAAACACCATATATTTT.

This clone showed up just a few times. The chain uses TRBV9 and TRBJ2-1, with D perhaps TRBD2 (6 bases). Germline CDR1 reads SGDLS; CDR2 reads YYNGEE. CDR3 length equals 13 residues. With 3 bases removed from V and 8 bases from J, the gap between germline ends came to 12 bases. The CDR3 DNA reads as TGTGCCAGCAGCGCCTGGACTACCGATGAGCAGTTCTTC. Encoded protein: CASSAWTTDEQFF. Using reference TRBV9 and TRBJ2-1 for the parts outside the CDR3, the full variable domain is DSGVTQTPKHLITATGQRVTLRCSPRSGDLSVYWYQQSLDQGLQFLIQYYNGEERAKGNILERFSAQQFPDLHSELNLSSLELGDSALYFCASSAWTTDEQFFGPGTRLTVL.

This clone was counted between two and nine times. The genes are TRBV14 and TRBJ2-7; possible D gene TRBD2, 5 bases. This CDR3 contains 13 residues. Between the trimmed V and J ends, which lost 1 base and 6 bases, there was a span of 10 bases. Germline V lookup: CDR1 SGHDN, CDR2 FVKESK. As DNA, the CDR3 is TGTGCCAGCAGCCAAGTAGCTCGGGGCGAGCAGTACTTC. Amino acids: CASSQVARGEQYF.

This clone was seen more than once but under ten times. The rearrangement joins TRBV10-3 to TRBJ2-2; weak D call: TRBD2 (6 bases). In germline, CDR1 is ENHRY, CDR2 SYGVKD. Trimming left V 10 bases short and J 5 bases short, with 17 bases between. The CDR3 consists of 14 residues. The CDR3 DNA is TGTGCCACCTCTTGGGCGGGAAGTACCGGGGAGCTGTTTTTT. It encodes CATSWAGSTGELFF.

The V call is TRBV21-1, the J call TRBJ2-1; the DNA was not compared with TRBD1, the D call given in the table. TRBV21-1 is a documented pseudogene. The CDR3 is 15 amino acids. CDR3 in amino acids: CASSLTDLGSNEQFF. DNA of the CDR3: TGTGCCAGCAGCTTGACAGACCTTGGGTCCAATGAGCAGTTCTTC.

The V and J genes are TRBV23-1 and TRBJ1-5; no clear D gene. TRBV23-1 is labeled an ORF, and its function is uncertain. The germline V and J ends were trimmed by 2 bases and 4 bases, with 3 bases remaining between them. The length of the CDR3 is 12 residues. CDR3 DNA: TGCGCCAGCAGTCAAACAAATCAGCCCCAGCATTTT. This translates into CASSQTNQPQHF.

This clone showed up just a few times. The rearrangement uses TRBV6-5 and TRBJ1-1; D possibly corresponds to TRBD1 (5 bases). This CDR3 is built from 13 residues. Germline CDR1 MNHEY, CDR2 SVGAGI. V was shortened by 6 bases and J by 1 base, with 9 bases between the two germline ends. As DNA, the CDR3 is TGTGCCAGCAGCCTGGGGCCGAACACTGAAGCTTTCTTT. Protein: CASSLGPNTEAFF.

CDR3 residues: CASSQVGLAGGEQYF. The CDR3 region has the DNA TGTGCCAGCAGCCAAGTTGGACTAGCGGGAGGCGAGCAGTACTTC. V usage is TRBV14 and J usage is TRBJ2-7, with 14 bases fitting TRBD2. CDR1 and CDR2 from the germline V gene are SGHDN and FVKESK. The V and J ends lost 1 base and 6 bases, in that order; junction bases with no gene match: 2. The CDR3 has 15 amino acids. Full variable domain (outside the CDR3, taken from reference TRBV14 and TRBJ2-7): EAGVTQFPSHSVIEKGQTVTLRCDPISGHDNLYWYRRVMGKEIKFLLHFVKESKQDESGMPNNRFLAERTGGTYSTLKVQPAELEDSGVYFCASSQVGLAGGEQYFGPGTRLTVT.